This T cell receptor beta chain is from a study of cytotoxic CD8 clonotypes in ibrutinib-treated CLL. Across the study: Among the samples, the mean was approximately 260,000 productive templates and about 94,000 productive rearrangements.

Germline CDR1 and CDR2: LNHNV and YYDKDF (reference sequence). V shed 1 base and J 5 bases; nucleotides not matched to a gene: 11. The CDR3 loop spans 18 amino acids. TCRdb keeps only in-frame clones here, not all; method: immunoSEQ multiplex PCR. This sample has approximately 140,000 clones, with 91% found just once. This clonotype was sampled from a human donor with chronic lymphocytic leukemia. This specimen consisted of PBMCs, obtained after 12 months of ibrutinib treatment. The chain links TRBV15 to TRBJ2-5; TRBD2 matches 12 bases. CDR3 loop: CATSRGASGRARVETQYF. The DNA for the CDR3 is TGTGCCACCAGCAGAGGTGCTAGCGGGAGGGCCCGCGTGGAGACCCAGTACTTC.